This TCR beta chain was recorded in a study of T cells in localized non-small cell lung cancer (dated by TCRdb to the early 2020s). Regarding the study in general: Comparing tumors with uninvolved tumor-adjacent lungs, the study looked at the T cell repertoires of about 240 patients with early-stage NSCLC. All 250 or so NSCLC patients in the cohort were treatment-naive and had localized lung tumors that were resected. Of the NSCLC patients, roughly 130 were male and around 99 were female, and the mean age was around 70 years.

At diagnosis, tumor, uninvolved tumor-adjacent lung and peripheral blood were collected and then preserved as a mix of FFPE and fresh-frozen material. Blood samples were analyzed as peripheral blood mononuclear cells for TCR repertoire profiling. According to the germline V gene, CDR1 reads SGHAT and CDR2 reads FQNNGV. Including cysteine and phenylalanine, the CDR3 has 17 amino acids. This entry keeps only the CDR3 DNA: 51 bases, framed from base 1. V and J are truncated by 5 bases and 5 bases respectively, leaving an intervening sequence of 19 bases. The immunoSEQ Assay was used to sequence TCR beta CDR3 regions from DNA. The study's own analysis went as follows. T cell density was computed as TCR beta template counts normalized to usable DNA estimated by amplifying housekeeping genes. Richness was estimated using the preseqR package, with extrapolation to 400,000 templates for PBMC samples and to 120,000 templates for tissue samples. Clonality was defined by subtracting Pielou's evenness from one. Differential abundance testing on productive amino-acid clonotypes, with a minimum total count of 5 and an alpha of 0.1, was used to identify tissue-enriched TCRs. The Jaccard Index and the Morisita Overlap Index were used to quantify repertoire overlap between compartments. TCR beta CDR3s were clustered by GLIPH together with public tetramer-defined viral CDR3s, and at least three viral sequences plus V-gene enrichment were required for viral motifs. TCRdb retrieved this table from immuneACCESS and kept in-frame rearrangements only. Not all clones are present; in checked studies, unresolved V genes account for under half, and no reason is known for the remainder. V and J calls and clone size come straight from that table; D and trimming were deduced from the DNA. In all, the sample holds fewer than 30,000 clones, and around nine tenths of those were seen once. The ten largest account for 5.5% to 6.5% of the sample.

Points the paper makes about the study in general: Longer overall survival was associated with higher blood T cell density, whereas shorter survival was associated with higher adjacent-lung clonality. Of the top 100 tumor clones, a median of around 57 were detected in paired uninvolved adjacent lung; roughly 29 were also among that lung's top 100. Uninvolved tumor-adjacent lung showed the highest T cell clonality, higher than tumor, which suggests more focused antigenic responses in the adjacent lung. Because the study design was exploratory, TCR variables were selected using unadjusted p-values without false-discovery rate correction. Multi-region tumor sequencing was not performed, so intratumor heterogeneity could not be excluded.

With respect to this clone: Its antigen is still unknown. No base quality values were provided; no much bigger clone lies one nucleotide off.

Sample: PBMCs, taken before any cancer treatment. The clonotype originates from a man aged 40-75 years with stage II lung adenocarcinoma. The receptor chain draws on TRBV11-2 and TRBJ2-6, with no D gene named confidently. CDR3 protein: CASSTRPPQSRANVLTF. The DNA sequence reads TGTGCCAGCAGCACCCGTCCCCCACAAAGTCGGGCCAACGTCCTGACTTTC.